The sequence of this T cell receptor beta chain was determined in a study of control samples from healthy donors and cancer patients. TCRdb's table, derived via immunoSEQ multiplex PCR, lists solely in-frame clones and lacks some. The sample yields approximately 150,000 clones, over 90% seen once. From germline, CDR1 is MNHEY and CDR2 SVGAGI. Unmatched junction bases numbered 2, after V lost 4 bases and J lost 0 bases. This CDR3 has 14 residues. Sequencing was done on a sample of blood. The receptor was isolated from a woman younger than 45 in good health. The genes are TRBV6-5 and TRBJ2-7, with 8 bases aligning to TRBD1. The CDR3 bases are TGTGCCAGCAGTTGGACAGGGAGCTCCTACGAGCAGTACTTC. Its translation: CASSWTGSSYEQYF.